This paragraph reports one T cell receptor (beta chain). The source of the sample is a study of blood T cell repertoires in COVID-19. Some clones are missing from TCRdb's copy, which holds only in-frame ones; the method was immunoSEQ multiplex PCR. This sample yields over 450,000 clones, of which 89% are seen a single time; about 0.91% belongs to the top ten. The CDR3 consists of 14 residues. Germline assignment: CDR1 KGHSH and CDR2 LQKENI. The trim removed 3 bases at V and 7 bases at J, leaving 3 bases unmatched. This TCR derives from a man aged 18 to 29 with COVID-19, enrolled during active disease. V usage is TRBV18 and J usage is TRBJ2-1, with 10 bases matching TRBD2. The specimen sequenced was peripheral blood. CDR3 bases: TGTGCCAGCTCACCGGGACTAGCGCGTAATGAGCAGTTCTTC. Residues: CASSPGLARNEQFF.